This T cell receptor (beta chain) was sequenced during a study of blood T cell repertoires in COVID-19. From germline, CDR1 is MDHEN and CDR2 SYDVKM. The CDR3 extends over 14 amino acids. Trimming shortened V by 1 base and J by 4 bases, and 11 bases separated the two germline ends. Using immunoSEQ multiplex PCR, the repertoire was profiled, and TCRdb retains in-frame clones only, with some absent. The sample has approximately 130,000 clones; about 76% are singletons. V is TRBV28 and J is TRBJ2-7, with a possible D match to TRBD1 (6 bases). The source material was peripheral blood. The receptor's source is an older man with acute or convalescent COVID-19. The CDR3 bases are TGTGCCAGCAGTTTATCAGACAGGATATACGAGCAGTACTTC. Residues: CASSLSDRIYEQYF. Full variable domain (missing parts from reference TRBV28 and TRBJ2-7): DVKVTQSSRYLVKRTGEKVFLECVQDMDHENMFWYRQDPGLGLRLIYFSYDVKMKEKGDIPEGYSVSREKKERFSLILESASTNQTSMYLCASSLSDRIYEQYFGPGTRLTVT.